Given below is one T cell receptor beta chain in context. This record belongs to a study of blood T cell repertoires in COVID-19. V was pared by 6 bases and J by 5 bases, with 20 bases between. The length of the CDR3 is 15 residues. CDR1 and CDR2 (germline): MDHEN, SYDVKM. Data came from immunoSEQ multiplex PCR; TCRdb stores just in-frame clones and leaves some out. This sample has fewer than 450,000 clones, with 87% found just once. Participants' own reports of clinical history determined their cohort assignment. The sequence was obtained from a young woman who had recovered from COVID-19. The sequenced material came from PBMCs or T cells enriched from blood (not recorded which). J is TRBJ2-7 and V is TRBV28; TRBD2 might be the D (5 bases). The CDR3 DNA is TGTGCCAGCAGCCCTCAGCTCGGGGAATTTAACGAGCAGTACTTC. It yields the protein CASSPQLGEFNEQYF.